This record concerns one T cell receptor (beta chain) sequence. Its antigen remains unidentified. The sample is drawn from a study of shared clonotypes between healthy human individuals. Across the whole study: Per donor, three plates held CD4 naive cells, three held CD4 memory, two held CD8 naive and one held CD8 memory. Study-wide points: It was anticipated that sequencing depth would influence how many clonotypes donors shared.

Sequenced by immunoSEQ multiplex PCR; TCRdb stores in-frame clones only, minus some. The table has millions of clones, over 85% seen once. CD45RO-negative cells were positively selected for CCR7, leaving out terminally differentiated effector memory CD45RA+ cells. CDR1 and CDR2 (germline): MNHEY, SMNVEV (reference sequence). The CDR3 has 17 residues. With 3 bases clipped from V and 5 bases from J, the junction kept 11 bases outside the gene matches. The chain links TRBV27 to TRBJ2-1; 9 nucleotides agree with TRBD2. The TCR sequence derives from a man aged 18 to 35 in good health. The sequencing sample was made of naive CD8+ T cells sorted from blood. The CDR3 nucleotides are TGTGCCAGCAGTTTGGGGCCCGGCGGGGGGGCCCACAATGAGCAGTTCTTC. Amino acid sequence: CASSLGPGGGAHNEQFF.